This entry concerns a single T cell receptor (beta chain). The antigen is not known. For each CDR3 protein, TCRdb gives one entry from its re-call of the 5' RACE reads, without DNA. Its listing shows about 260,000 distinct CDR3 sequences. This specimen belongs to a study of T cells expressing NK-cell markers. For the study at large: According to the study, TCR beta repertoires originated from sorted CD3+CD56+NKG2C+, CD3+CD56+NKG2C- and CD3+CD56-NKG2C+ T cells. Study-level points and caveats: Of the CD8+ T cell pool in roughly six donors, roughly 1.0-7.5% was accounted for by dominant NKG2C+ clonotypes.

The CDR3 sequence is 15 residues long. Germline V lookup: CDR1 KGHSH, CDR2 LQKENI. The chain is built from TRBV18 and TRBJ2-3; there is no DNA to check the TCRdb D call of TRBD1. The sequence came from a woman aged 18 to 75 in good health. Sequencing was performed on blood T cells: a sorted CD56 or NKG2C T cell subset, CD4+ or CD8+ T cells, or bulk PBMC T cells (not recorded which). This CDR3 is CASSPPGQNTDTQYF.